One sample yielded the 8 T cell receptor beta chains listed below, sequenced in a study of glioma-infiltrating T cells after dendritic cell vaccination. Some clones are missing from TCRdb's copy, which holds only in-frame ones; the method was immunoSEQ multiplex PCR. Of 90,000 to 100,000 clones listed, around three quarters are singletons. The material was blood, obtained before dendritic cell vaccination. These receptors all come from a human donor with glioblastoma.

The chain links TRBV4-2 to TRBJ2-5; TRBD2 agrees at 7 bases. This CDR3 comprises 14 residues. Unmatched junction bases numbered 3, after V lost 5 bases and J lost 0 bases. Germline CDR1 and CDR2: LGHNA and YNFKEQ. The CDR3 loop is CASSARGYQETQYF. DNA of the CDR3: TGTGCCAGCAGCGCGCGGGGGTACCAAGAGACCCAGTACTTC.

This chain uses TRBV15 with TRBJ2-1; TRBD2 might be the D (7 bases). Germline CDR1 is LNHNV and CDR2 is YYDKDF (reference sequence). V was cut by 0 bases and J by 4 bases, with 13 bases left in between. CDR3 size: 16 residues. CDR3 amino acids: CATSRDKGEGYNEQFF. The DNA for the CDR3 is TGTGCCACCAGCAGAGATAAGGGGGAGGGATACAATGAGCAGTTCTTC.

The chain employs TRBV2 and TRBJ2-7; 9 bases fit TRBD2. CDR3 length: 15 amino acids. V gave up 6 bases and J gave up 1 base; unmatched junction bases: 7. Germline loops: CDR1 SNHLY, CDR2 FYNNEI. The CDR3 spells CASSFSGGTSYEQYF. The CDR3 nucleotides are TGTGCCAGCAGCTTTAGCGGGGGAACTTCCTACGAGCAGTACTTC.

J is TRBJ2-7 and V is TRBV6-5; 9 bases are a match to TRBD2. Germline V CDR1 and CDR2: MNHEY, SVGAGI. Trimming removed 6 bases from V and 2 bases from J; junction bases left unmatched: 8. The CDR3 runs 15 residues. The CDR3 DNA reads TGTGCCAGCAGCCTAGGGACTAGCAGGGCCTACGAGCAGTACTTC. Protein sequence: CASSLGTSRAYEQYF.

V gene TRBV30 combines with J gene TRBJ1-1; a weak D match, TRBD1 (6 bases). The CDR3 has 16 amino acids. The germline V gene encodes CDR1 GTSNPN and CDR2 SVGIG (reference sequence). Trimming cost V 4 bases and J 5 bases, with 23 bases left between them. The CDR3 DNA follows: TGTGCCTGGACCCGAGGGGGGGGCGCTGCCCTTACTGAAGCTTTCTTT. Translation gives CAWTRGGGAALTEAFF. Looking up the rest from reference TRBV30 and TRBJ1-1 gives the full variable domain: SQTIHQWPATLVQPVGSPLSLECTVEGTSNPNLYWYRQAAGRGLQLLFYSVGIGQISSEVPQNLSASRPQDRQFILSSKKLLLSDSGFYLCAWTRGGGAALTEAFFGQGTRLTVV.

The chain has TRBV7-3 and TRBJ2-5; no clear D. This CDR3 spans 14 amino acids. Germline V CDR1 and CDR2: SGHTA, FQGTGA. V lost 5 bases and J lost 1, with 11 bases in between. The CDR3 DNA is TGTGCCAGCAGCGTAGGAGCTCTCCAAGAGACCCAGTACTTC. Its translation is CASSVGALQETQYF.

The genes are TRBV2 and TRBJ1-2; 11 bases are a match to TRBD1. This CDR3 has 13 residues. Trimming took 3 bases from V and 7 from J; bases not matched to a gene: 1. Germline CDR1 SNHLY, CDR2 FYNNEI. The CDR3 loop reads CASSDGTGGGYTF. In DNA form, the CDR3 reads TGTGCCAGCAGTGATGGGACAGGGGGTGGCTACACCTTC.

CDR3 sequence (DNA): TGTGCCATCAGTGTGGGTAGCCCGAGAGGCGCAGATACGCAGTATTTT. Translation: CAISVGSPRGADTQYF. The V call is TRBV10-3, the J call TRBJ2-3; D is unresolved. V lost 4 bases, J lost 4 bases, and 18 bases lay in between. This CDR3 has 16 residues. In germline, CDR1 is ENHRY, CDR2 SYGVKD.